These 8 T cell receptor beta chains came from one sample sequenced in a study of T cell responses to AZD1222 COVID-19 vaccine. Data came from immunoSEQ multiplex PCR; TCRdb stores just in-frame clones and leaves some out. This table has roughly 90,000 clones, roughly nine tenths appearing once. The source material was peripheral blood, sampled 28 days after the second AZD1222 dose. Every receptor here comes from an adult who received the AZD1222 COVID-19 vaccine.

This chain connects TRBV2 to TRBJ2-1; the match to TRBD2 covers 7 bases. The junction had 10 bases not matched to a gene; V was cut back by 6 bases and J by 8 bases. Germline CDR1 and CDR2: SNHLY and FYNNEI. CDR3 length: 14 amino acids. The CDR3 bases are TGTGCCAGCAGGGGACTATGGGCAGACGATGAGCAGTTCTTC. It codes for CASRGLWADDEQFF.

The chain carries TRBV5-1 and TRBJ1-1; possibly TRBD1 for D (6 bases). Per the germline V gene, CDR1 is SGHRS and CDR2 is YFSETQ. This CDR3 is 14 amino acids long. V gave up 7 bases and J gave up 1 base, with 14 bases separating them. CDR3 in amino acids: CASRGQSRNTEAFF. In DNA, the CDR3 is TGCGCCAGCCGCGGACAGAGCCGGAACACTGAAGCTTTCTTT.

The chain uses TRBV2 and TRBJ2-1; D remains unclear. The CDR3 has 16 residues. Germline CDR1 reads SNHLY; CDR2 reads FYNNEI. Trimming took 3 bases from V and 0 from J, leaving 12 bases between them. CDR3 amino acids: CASSDGLRSSYNEQFF. DNA of the CDR3: TGTGCCAGCAGTGATGGTTTGCGGAGCTCCTACAATGAGCAGTTCTTC.

V gene TRBV6-1 combines with J gene TRBJ2-4, with D tentatively TRBD1 (5 bases). This CDR3 comprises 16 residues. Germline CDR1 reads MNHNS; CDR2 reads SASEGT. Deletions cut 0 bases from V and 0 bases from J, with 9 bases between. CDR3 region: CASSEAGHLAKNIQYF. In DNA, the CDR3 is TGTGCCAGCAGTGAAGCAGGACACCTAGCCAAAAACATTCAGTACTTC.

As DNA, the CDR3 is TGTGCCAGCAGCACCAGTACAGGGGGCACAGATACGCAGTATTTT. Translating it yields CASSTSTGGTDTQYF. The V gene is TRBV11-3, the J gene TRBJ2-3, with 7 bases that match TRBD1. CDR3 length equals 15 residues. Germline V gives CDR1 SGHNT, CDR2 YENEEA. Trimming took 5 bases from V and 1 from J; bases not matched to a gene: 6.

This clone showed up just once. The chain recombines TRBV18 with TRBJ1-2, with TRBD1 identical over 11 bases. Trimming took 3 bases from V and 7 from J; bases not matched to a gene: 10. Germline assignment: CDR1 KGHSH and CDR2 LQKENI. This CDR3 comprises 16 residues. Here the CDR3 DNA reads TGTGCCAGCTCACCCCTCAGGCGGACAGGGGGCTCTGGCTACACCTTC. This translates into CASSPLRRTGGSGYTF.

This clone came up a few times. The rearrangement uses TRBV6-5 and TRBJ1-2; D possibly corresponds to TRBD1 (6 bases). Trimming left V 6 bases short and J 8 bases short, with 16 bases between. CDR1 is MNHEY, CDR2 SVGAGI, per germline. This CDR3 contains 13 residues. The CDR3 loop reads CASSSQTGSGYTF. The CDR3 DNA reads as TGTGCCAGCAGCAGCCAGACAGGTAGCGGCTACACCTTC.

V usage is TRBV6-2 or TRBV6-3 and J usage is TRBJ1-2; D is perhaps TRBD1 (5 bases). V shed 2 bases and J shed 4 bases, with 14 bases lying between them. Looked up from germline, CDR1 is MNHEY and CDR2 is SVGEGT. The CDR3 has 15 residues. The CDR3 loop reads CASSYSTRGGYGYTF. The CDR3 DNA reads TGTGCCAGCAGTTACAGCACGAGGGGTGGCTATGGCTACACCTTC.